The present T cell receptor (beta chain) was sequenced within a study of radiation and T cells in renal cell carcinoma. General study findings and limits: Sampling covered only about 0.97 g of each tumor.

The germline V gene has CDR1 LNHDA and CDR2 SQIVND (reference sequence). The CDR3 loop spans 15 amino acids. The V end was cut by 5 bases, the J end by 1 base, with 14 bases between. Assay used: immunoSEQ multiplex PCR; TCRdb lists only in-frame clones, some missing. The profile shows 15,000 or so clones, about 53% of them singletons. Comments on this clone: Antigen specificity is unknown.

Treatment reported: treatment-naive control, cytoreductive nephrectomy. The tumor was a clear cell renal cell carcinoma. The receptor was isolated from a man aged 40-49 years with renal cell carcinoma. Material: tumor tissue, obtained from a patient whose treatment was nephrectomy without radiotherapy. This chain uses TRBV19 with TRBJ1-1; tentative D call: TRBD1 (5 bases). CDR3 in DNA: TGTGCCAGTAGTTTTAGTCAGGGTACGAACACTGAAGCTTTCTTT. Amino acids: CASSFSQGTNTEAFF.